The subject of this entry is one T cell receptor (beta chain). Sample treatment: oral pan-JAK inhibitor, 5-10 mg twice daily. RNA extraction and reverse transcription yielded cDNA as sequencing template. TCRdb keeps only in-frame clones here, not all; method: immunoSEQ multiplex PCR. The sample yields roughly 200,000 clones, 60% seen once. This sample stems from a study of CD8+ T cells in alopecia areata. Study as a whole: Severity in treated patients was scored by percentage of scalp area affected.

This CDR3 contains 15 residues. Germline V gene lookup returns CDR1 SQVTM and CDR2 ANQGSEA. V was pared by 4 bases and J by 0 bases, with 12 bases between. The chain uses TRBV29-1 and TRBJ2-2, with D hard to call. The source was CD4+ T cells sorted from blood, collected at week 4, from a patient treated with tofacitinib. The clonotype originates from a human donor with alopecia areata. DNA for the CDR3: TGCAGCGTTGCGATGGCTAAAACGAACACCGGGGAGCTGTTTTTT. This gives the protein CSVAMAKTNTGELFF.